Listed here is a single TCR beta chain. The antigen is not known. Second doses that came at about 4 or about 12 weeks were put together. This specimen comes from a study of T cell responses to AZD1222 COVID-19 vaccine. Sequenced by immunoSEQ multiplex PCR; TCRdb stores in-frame clones only, minus some. The sample includes around 130,000 clones, about 88% seen only once; the top ten take 8% to 10%. The CDR3 is 17 residues long. Germline CDR1 is SGHTS and CDR2 is YDEGEE. V trimming: 0 bases; J trimming: 7 bases; junction bases outside the gene matches: 13. Notes on the study in general: In all cases, repertoires were sampled only after the peak T cell response. Seropositive at baseline were only a handful of AZD1222 recipients. Unmutated regions of variants are reportedly targeted by nearly half of spike-specific TCRs.

The sequenced sample was peripheral blood, obtained 28 days after the second AZD1222 dose. The TCR comes from an adult who received the AZD1222 COVID-19 vaccine. This rearrangement joins TRBV5-8 to TRBJ1-1, with TRBD1 matching over 9 bases. The CDR3 DNA reads TGTGCCAGCAGCTTGGCTCTACCCGGGACAGGGAAAGGTGAAGCTTTCTTT. It yields the protein CASSLALPGTGKGEAFF.